The 15 T cell receptor beta chains below were found in one sample sequenced in a study of blood T cell repertoires in COVID-19. Assay: immunoSEQ multiplex PCR; the TCRdb copy retains only in-frame clones and omits some. There are about 120,000 clones in the sample; 75% to 90% occur only once, and roughly 0.89% lies in the top ten. Specimen: peripheral blood. These receptors were collected from an older woman with acute or convalescent COVID-19.

The genes are TRBV13 and TRBJ2-2; 7 positions agree with TRBD1. Germline-derived CDR1 and CDR2 are PRHDT and FYEKMQ (reference sequence). V was clipped by 4 bases and J by 0 bases; unmatched bases: 5. There are 16 residues in the CDR3. CDR3: CASSSRGPSNTGELFF. The CDR3 nucleotides are TGTGCCAGCAGCTCTAGGGGGCCCTCGAACACCGGGGAGCTGTTTTTT.

The genes are TRBV15 and TRBJ2-1; 9 nucleotides match TRBD1. CDR1 is LNHNV, CDR2 YYDKDF, per germline (reference sequence). The CDR3 has 16 residues. Trimming removed 5 bases from V and 5 bases from J; junction bases left unmatched: 10. DNA for the CDR3: TGTGCCACCAGCCGCCTGACAGGGGGGAATCACAATGAGCAGTTCTTC. Translated, it gives CATSRLTGGNHNEQFF.

V is TRBV11-2 and J is TRBJ2-2, with 9 bases matching TRBD2. The CDR3 totals 15 residues. The V gene's germline CDR1 is SGHAT and CDR2 FQNNGV. Unmatched junction bases numbered 6, after V lost 5 bases and J lost 5 bases. The CDR3 DNA is TGTGCCAGCAGCCGGGGACTAGCAGGGACCGGGGAGCTGTTTTTT. This gives the protein CASSRGLAGTGELFF.

The J gene is TRBJ2-3, the V gene TRBV9, with D unclear. V was cut by 0 bases and J by 0 bases, with 5 bases left in between. Germline-derived CDR1 and CDR2 are SGDLS and YYNGEE. The CDR3 runs to 14 residues. Here the CDR3 DNA reads TGTGCCAGCAGCGTAGCCTCTAGCACAGATACGCAGTATTTT. Translated: CASSVASSTDTQYF.

Written as DNA, the CDR3 is TGCGCCAGCAGTTCCGGGTACGAGCAGTACTTC. This encodes CASSSGYEQYF. The rearrangement joins TRBV10-1 to TRBJ2-7; D uncertain. Germline CDR1 WNHNN, CDR2 SYGVQD (reference sequence). This CDR3 has 11 residues. The ends were cut back, 5 bases at V and 4 bases at J, with 6 bases in the middle.

This clone came up a few times. The chain couples TRBV6-4 to TRBJ1-3, with unresolved D. This CDR3 comprises 16 residues. Germline loops: CDR1 MRHNA, CDR2 SNTAGT. Trimming took off 2 bases at V and 8 bases at J, with 19 bases between the two ends. CDR3: CASSDRTPTGRDTIYF. The CDR3 nucleotides read TGTGCCAGCAGTGACCGGACTCCCACCGGACGCGACACCATATATTTT.

The rearrangement links TRBV5-4 to TRBJ1-2, with D possibly TRBD1 on 6 matching bases. Trimming shortened V by 2 bases and J by 6 bases, and 11 bases separated the two germline ends. The CDR3 is made up of 13 amino acids. Per the germline V gene, CDR1 is SGHNT and CDR2 is YYREEE (reference sequence). CDR3 in amino acids: CASSFPGDNGYTF. The CDR3 nucleotides are TGTGCCAGCAGCTTCCCAGGGGACAATGGCTACACCTTC.

The sample holds one count of this clone. The rearrangement uses TRBV6-1 and TRBJ1-1; a weak D match, TRBD1 (5 bases). The V gene lost 4 bases and the J gene lost 3 bases, with 21 bases spanning the gap. The CDR3 runs to 17 residues. Germline loops: CDR1 MNHNS, CDR2 SASEGT. CDR3 nucleotide sequence: TGTGCCAGCAGTGGCTTCGGCCCTGGGGGGAAGGACACTGAAGCTTTCTTT. Its protein product is CASSGFGPGGKDTEAFF.

The rearrangement uses TRBV30 and TRBJ2-1; D remains ambiguous. This CDR3 spans 13 amino acids. Trimming cost V 0 bases and J 4 bases, with 7 bases left between them. Germline CDR1 is GTSNPN and CDR2 is SVGIG (reference sequence). As DNA, the CDR3 is TGTGCCTGGAGTGTTGGCTCTTACAATGAGCAGTTCTTC. It yields the protein CAWSVGSYNEQFF.

The V call is TRBV19, the J call TRBJ2-3; 7 nucleotides agree with TRBD2. Germline V gene lookup returns CDR1 LNHDA and CDR2 SQIVND (reference sequence). The V and J ends lost 3 bases and 5 bases, in that order; junction bases with no gene match: 11. CDR3 length: 16 amino acids. The CDR3 coding sequence is TGTGCCAGTAGTATCGATTGGGCTAGCGGAAAAGATACGCAGTATTTT. Translated: CASSIDWASGKDTQYF.

This sequence joins TRBV5-4 and TRBJ2-1; 14 positions match TRBD2. The CDR3 is 16 residues long. Germline CDR1 is SGHNT and CDR2 is YYREEE (reference sequence). The ends lost 3 bases at V and 8 bases at J; junction bases unmatched: 7. The CDR3 reads CASSSYPGLAGDEQFF. The DNA for the CDR3 is TGTGCCAGCAGCTCATATCCGGGACTAGCGGGAGATGAGCAGTTCTTC.

The chain links TRBV19 to TRBJ1-1, with D tentatively TRBD1 (6 bases). Germline CDR1 is LNHDA and CDR2 is SQIVND (reference sequence). The CDR3 runs 16 residues. V was pared by 3 bases and J by 3 bases, with 17 bases between. The CDR3 loop reads CASSISTRGIDTEAFF. CDR3 nucleotide sequence: TGTGCCAGTAGTATTTCTACCAGGGGTATAGACACTGAAGCTTTCTTT.

The V gene is TRBV29-1, the J gene TRBJ2-4; tentatively, D is TRBD1 (6 bases). From germline, CDR1 is SQVTM and CDR2 ANQGSEA. V shed 2 bases and J shed 8 bases, with 13 bases lying between them. The CDR3 has 13 amino acids. The CDR3 sequence is CSVEIQGLDIQYF. The CDR3 DNA reads TGCAGCGTTGAAATACAGGGTCTTGACATTCAGTACTTC.

DNA for the CDR3: TGTGCCAGTAGTATCCAGGGGGCTGACACTGAAGCTTTCTTT. Residues: CASSIQGADTEAFF. The chain joins TRBV19 to TRBJ1-1; 8 bases map to TRBD1. Trimming removed 3 bases from V and 3 bases from J; junction bases left unmatched: 3. Germline values: CDR1 LNHDA, CDR2 SQIVND (reference sequence). CDR3 size: 14 residues.

V gene TRBV6-5 combines with J gene TRBJ1-1; no reliable D call. CDR1 is MNHEY and CDR2 is SVGAGI in the germline V gene. The germline V and J ends were trimmed by 7 bases and 2 bases, with 11 bases remaining between them. CDR3 length equals 13 residues. Here the CDR3 DNA reads TGTGCCAGCACCCTGACACCTAACACTGAAGCTTTCTTT. This gives the protein CASTLTPNTEAFF.